Below, 18 T cell receptor beta chains from the same sample are listed, as sequenced in a study of cytomegalovirus exposure and HLA in healthy donors. PCR employed 60 Vbeta and 13 Jbeta primers. Clones were sequenced by immunoSEQ multiplex PCR, and TCRdb holds only the in-frame ones, with some missing. Among over 200,000 clones listed, over 70% were seen once. Sequenced input: PBMCs. The receptors derive from a woman in her fifties or sixties in good health and CMV-seropositive.

This rearrangement joins TRBV7-9 to TRBJ2-3; unclear D gene. V was pared by 5 bases and J by 2 bases, with 8 bases between. Germline values: CDR1 SEHNR, CDR2 FQNEAQ (reference sequence). The CDR3 consists of 13 residues. The CDR3 region is CASSVEITDTQYF. CDR3 nucleotide sequence: TGTGCCAGCAGCGTGGAGATCACAGATACGCAGTATTTT.

The rearrangement joins TRBV6-1 to TRBJ1-4; D not certain. The germline CDR1 and CDR2 sequences are MNHNS and SASEGT. The germline V and J ends were trimmed by 0 bases and 6 bases, with 11 bases remaining between them. The CDR3 consists of 15 residues. CDR3 bases: TGTGCCAGCAGTGAAGCGAGGGCGGAGCATGAAAAACTGTTTTTT. This codes for CASSEARAEHEKLFF.

This chain connects TRBV13 to TRBJ1-1; 12 bases match TRBD1. The CDR3 spans 17 residues. After removal of 4 bases from V and 1 base from J, the junction contained 7 bases not matched to a gene. From germline, CDR1 is PRHDT and CDR2 FYEKMQ (reference sequence). CDR3 DNA sequence: TGTGCCAGCAGCTGGGACAGGGGGCCGGTTAGGAACACTGAAGCTTTCTTT. Its translation is CASSWDRGPVRNTEAFF.

This clone was counted only a few times. The V and J genes are TRBV4-2 and TRBJ2-3, with D maybe TRBD2 (7 bases). Looked up from germline, CDR1 is LGHNA and CDR2 is YNFKEQ. The CDR3 spans 15 residues. Trimming took 0 bases from V and 4 from J, leaving 11 bases between them. CDR3 coding DNA: TGTGCCAGCAGCCAAGATAGGGGGGGGGCAGATACGCAGTATTTT. This codes for CASSQDRGGADTQYF.

This clone occurred once. The rearrangement joins TRBV6-5 to TRBJ2-1; the match to TRBD2 covers 8 bases. Unmatched junction bases numbered 5, after V lost 5 bases and J lost 2 bases. The CDR3 has 15 amino acids. Germline V gives CDR1 MNHEY, CDR2 SVGAGI. CDR3 loop: CASSTMGLAYNEQFF. CDR3 DNA: TGTGCCAGCAGTACCATGGGACTAGCCTACAATGAGCAGTTCTTC.

The V gene is TRBV2, the J gene TRBJ2-5; 12 bases fit TRBD2. V dropped 3 bases and J dropped 4; count of bases not matched to a gene: 6. Germline values: CDR1 SNHLY, CDR2 FYNNEI. The CDR3 runs to 16 residues. The DNA for the CDR3 is TGTGCCAGCAGTGAGAATCCTAGCGGGGGGGGAGAGACCCAGTACTTC. This sequence encodes CASSENPSGGGETQYF.

This chain joins TRBV7-6 and TRBJ1-5; 7 nucleotides line up with TRBD1. In germline, CDR1 is SGHVS, CDR2 FNYEAQ. CDR3 length: 16 amino acids. V was pared by 5 bases and J by 0 bases, with 7 bases of the junction left unmatched. The CDR3 DNA reads as TGTGCCAGCAGCGCGGGACAGCCGTATAGCAATCAGCCCCAGCATTTT. Translation gives CASSAGQPYSNQPQHF. The variable domain in full, with the rest retrieved from reference TRBV7-6 and TRBJ1-5, is GAGVSQSPRYKVTKRGQDVALRCDPISGHVSLYWYRQALGQGPEFLTYFNYEAQQDKSGLPNDRFSAERPEGSISTLTIQRTEQRDSAMYRCASSAGQPYSNQPQHFGDGTRLSIL.

The rearrangement links TRBV10-2 to TRBJ1-1; weak D call: TRBD1 (6 bases). Germline V gene lookup returns CDR1 WSHSY and CDR2 SAAADI. The CDR3 loop spans 14 amino acids. Trimming left V 7 bases short and J 2 bases short, with 14 bases between. CDR3 DNA sequence: TGCGCCAGCACCCCCTTAGGGGGAAACACTGAAGCTTTCTTT. Protein product: CASTPLGGNTEAFF.

V and J are TRBV6-5 and TRBJ2-7; TRBD1 agrees at 9 bases. J lost 2 bases, V lost 2 bases, and 4 bases had no gene match. The CDR3 has 15 residues. CDR1 and CDR2 from the germline V gene are MNHEY and SVGAGI. The DNA of the CDR3 is TGTGCCAGCAGTTACGCGGGACAGGGTACCTACGAGCAGTACTTC. It translates to CASSYAGQGTYEQYF.

This clone was detected a few times. The V and J genes are TRBV29-1 and TRBJ2-5; D is possibly TRBD2 (5 bases). Trimming cost V 1 base and J 5 bases, with 11 bases left between them. Germline CDR1 and CDR2: SQVTM and ANQGSEA. The CDR3 spans 13 residues. In DNA, the CDR3 is TGCAGCGTTGAAGGGTGGAGGAGGGAGACCCAGTACTTC. Translating gives CSVEGWRRETQYF.

The chain uses TRBV5-4 and TRBJ2-7; 10 positions agree with TRBD1. CDR1 and CDR2 (germline): SGHNT, YYREEE (reference sequence). V lost 2 bases to trimming and J lost 5 bases; unmatched junction nucleotides: 7. The CDR3 length is 15 residues. CDR3 in DNA: TGTGCCAGCAGCTTTCCGGGACAGGGGCCCGACGAGCAGTACTTC. This sequence encodes CASSFPGQGPDEQYF.

This clone showed up just once. V and J are TRBV5-6 and TRBJ2-7; 8 bases map to TRBD2. The germline V gene encodes CDR1 SGHDT and CDR2 YYEEEE. The V and J ends lost 4 bases and 0 bases, in that order; junction bases with no gene match: 3. This CDR3 has 14 amino acids. CDR3 loop: CASSTGLASYEQYF. The CDR3 nucleotides read TGTGCCAGCAGCACCGGACTAGCCTCCTACGAGCAGTACTTC.

The chain uses TRBV7-7 and TRBJ2-1; 7 nucleotides match TRBD2. V was pared by 0 bases and J by 8 bases, with 1 base of the junction left unmatched. The CDR3 sequence is 13 residues long. Germline assignment: CDR1 SSHAT and CDR2 FNYEAQ (reference sequence). The chain's CDR3 is CASSLAGRHEQFF. The CDR3 nucleotides read TGTGCCAGCAGCTTAGCCGGGAGGCATGAGCAGTTCTTC.

V usage is TRBV11-2 and J usage is TRBJ2-1; 9 bases map to TRBD2. CDR1 is SGHAT, CDR2 FQNNGV, per germline. Trimming took 5 bases from V and 2 from J; bases not matched to a gene: 4. The CDR3 runs to 15 residues. CDR3 sequence (DNA): TGTGCCAGCAGCCTATGGACTAGCGCCTACAATGAGCAGTTCTTC. The encoded protein is CASSLWTSAYNEQFF.

This clone was counted only a few times. This chain uses TRBV5-5 with TRBJ2-2, with 10 bases fitting TRBD1. This CDR3 region has 16 residues. V lost 4 bases and J lost 5; bases outside the gene matches: 8. Germline lookup yields CDR1 SGHKS and CDR2 YYEKEE (reference sequence). For the CDR3, the DNA is TGTGCCAGCAGCCTGGACAGGGGGAGTGGTACCGGGGAGCTGTTTTTT. This encodes CASSLDRGSGTGELFF.

This chain links TRBV5-4 with TRBJ1-2; 7 nucleotides match TRBD1. The CDR3 contains 19 residues. The germline CDR1 and CDR2 sequences are SGHNT and YYREEE (reference sequence). V lost 2 bases, J lost 2 bases, and 18 bases stayed unmatched. Here the CDR3 reads CASSFYTGTDKSTNYGYTF. The CDR3 region has the DNA TGTGCCAGCAGCTTCTATACCGGGACAGACAAGTCCACAAACTATGGCTACACCTTC.

The genes are TRBV7-9 and TRBJ2-1; 11 positions match TRBD2. Trimming cost V 2 bases and J 7 bases; bases outside gene matches: 10. This CDR3 contains 17 residues. Germline CDR1 reads SEHNR; CDR2 reads FQNEAQ (reference sequence). Here the CDR3 reads CASSLSQTSSGRNEQFF. The CDR3 nucleotides are TGTGCCAGCAGCTTATCGCAGACGTCTAGCGGGAGGAATGAGCAGTTCTTC.

This clone was counted between two and nine times. The chain employs TRBV9 and TRBJ1-1, with D unresolved. Germline lookup yields CDR1 SGDLS and CDR2 YYNGEE. Trimming took off 0 bases at V and 1 base at J, with 7 bases between the two ends. The CDR3 length is 14 residues. DNA for the CDR3: TGTGCCAGCAGCGTAGGAGGTAGGAACACTGAAGCTTTCTTT. Its translation is CASSVGGRNTEAFF.